This T cell receptor (beta chain) was documented in a study of human T cells and chemical hapten exposure. TCRdb re-called the RACE reads through MiXCR, storing one row per CDR3 protein. The sample gives some 190,000 distinct CDR3 sequences, around 20% of which show up once; about 7% is in the top ten. Overall study results and limits: As patch test score rose, PT1 expanded TCR counts tended to rise as well.

In germline, CDR1 is SGHRS, CDR2 YFSETQ. The CDR3 contains 16 residues. V was clipped by 0 bases and J by 5 bases, with 18 bases between them. Stated time point: patch test 1, 2 weeks after DPC sensitization. Documented treatment: therapeutic diphenylcyclopropenone sensitization with weekly scalp DPC. This clonotype was counted a few times. Its antigen is as yet unknown. Sequenced material: whole blood, taken in connection with sensitization to the hapten diphenylcyclopropenone (DPC). The genes are TRBV5-1 and TRBJ2-7; either TRBD1 or TRBD2 may supply D (5 bases each). This TCR came from a woman in her forties or fifties with alopecia areata. Some clones in this sample may be carry-over from other donors' samples. The CDR3 coding sequence is TGCGCCAGCAGCTTGGAGGGGAGTTTAGCCTACCACGAGCAGTACTTC. Protein: CASSLEGSLAYHEQYF.